This T cell receptor (beta chain) stems from a study of identical twins. TCRdb re-called the 5' RACE reads through MiXCR, storing one row per CDR3 protein. The table lists around 450,000 distinct CDR3 sequences, 12% to 15% of them singletons, with about 0.52% in the top ten. The sample holds a few counts of this clonotype. The CDR3 is 16 amino acids. V lost 5 bases and J lost 9, with 26 bases in between. The sample was also reused in another study, on yellow fever vaccine responses in identical twins.

The clonotype was recovered from a woman aged 18-29 years in good health. Sequencing input: CD4+ T cells sorted from blood. The chain recombines TRBV12-3 or TRBV12-4 with TRBJ2-7, with D perhaps TRBD1 (5 bases). The DNA of the CDR3 is TGTGCCAGCAGTCCTGGGCAGAGCAGGGTTCTGGGTAGGCAGTACTTC. This gives the protein CASSPGQSRVLGRQYF.